This T cell receptor (beta chain) comes out of a study of early T cells in non-severe SARS-CoV-2 infection. The overall study: Bulk RNA taken from unsorted whole blood was sequenced, leaving chains unpaired. Overall study findings and caveats: Database matching using VDJdb favored anti-spike CD8 responses, with private and CD4 specificities left missing.

The protocol attached unique molecular identifiers to individual cDNA molecules. TCRdb recomputed calls from the 5' RACE reads with MiXCR, one row per CDR3 protein. The table records more than 55,000 distinct CDR3 sequences, 5% to 6.5% of them present only once. This clonotype has a handful of counts. Its target is unknown. Per the germline V gene, CDR1 is SNHLY and CDR2 is FYNNEI. The CDR3 totals 14 residues. Trimming removed 7 bases from V and 2 bases from J, with 15 bases in between. The origin of this receptor is an adult who was a healthcare worker with PCR-confirmed SARS-CoV-2 infection or an uninfected control (not recorded which). Sequenced here: whole blood, sampled at baseline. This chain connects TRBV2 to TRBJ2-7; tentative D call: TRBD2 (6 bases). CDR3 sequence: CASKRRGTPYEQYF. The CDR3 nucleotides are TGTGCCAGCAAAAGGCGCGGGACCCCCTACGAGCAGTACTTC.